The 32 T cell receptor beta chains below all came from one sample that was sequenced in a study of T-cell memory formation after mild COVID-19. TCRdb fed the 5' RACE reads into MiXCR, producing one record per CDR3 protein. Here the sample spans under 250,000 distinct CDR3 sequences, 15% being singletons. Sequencing was done on a sample of PBMCs or a T cell subset sorted from them (not recorded which). The receptors were gathered from an adult woman who had mild COVID-19 (a few samples of this study predate the infection). Cell type and time point are not known.

There are many counts of this clonotype. The V call is TRBV27, the J call TRBJ1-2; D is unresolved. CDR3 size: 15 residues. CDR1 and CDR2 (germline): MNHEY, SMNVEV (reference sequence). V was shortened by 11 bases and J by 4 bases, with 23 bases between the two germline ends. The CDR3 DNA is TGTGCCGCCGGTGGCGGGGTGGCTGGAAGCTATGGCTACACCTTC. Protein sequence: CAAGGGVAGSYGYTF.

This clonotype has more than one count but fewer than ten. The chain carries TRBV6-1 and TRBJ2-1; tentative D call: TRBD2 (6 bases). The germline V gene has CDR1 MNHNS and CDR2 SASEGT. The CDR3 totals 15 residues. With 1 base removed from V and 3 bases from J, the gap between germline ends came to 10 bases. This chain's CDR3 is CASSEGGRRYNEQFF. CDR3 DNA sequence: TGTGCCAGCAGTGAAGGGGGGAGGCGCTACAATGAGCAGTTCTTC.

The chain carries TRBV7-2 and TRBJ1-1; D unresolved. Trimming stripped 5 bases from V and 7 bases from J, with 11 bases between. The CDR3 sequence is 12 residues long. The germline gives CDR1 SGHTA, CDR2 FQGNSA. CDR3 sequence: CASSLTLNEAFF. The DNA of the CDR3 is TGTGCCAGCAGCCTCACCTTAAATGAAGCTTTCTTT.

This clonotype was observed a handful of times. This rearrangement joins TRBV4-1 to TRBJ2-3, with D unresolved. Trimming removed 1 base at V and 2 bases at J, with 7 bases between. This CDR3 is built from 14 residues. Germline values: CDR1 MGHRA, CDR2 YSYEKL. Here the CDR3 DNA reads TGCGCCAGCAGCCAAGCCGACGCCACAGATACGCAGTATTTT. Protein sequence: CASSQADATDTQYF.

This clonotype was seen a few times. The chain employs TRBV27 and TRBJ1-1; D is unresolved. Germline V gives CDR1 MNHEY, CDR2 SMNVEV (reference sequence). The CDR3 sequence is 15 residues long. Deletions cut 3 bases from V and 0 bases from J, with 11 bases between. The CDR3 loop reads CASSLKIRMNTEAFF. DNA for the CDR3: TGTGCCAGCAGTTTGAAGATCAGAATGAACACTGAAGCTTTCTTT.

The CDR3: CASGDPRDTQYF. The CDR3 bases are TGTGCCAGCGGGGATCCACGGGATACGCAGTATTTT. V and J are TRBV7-2 and TRBJ2-3; D is undetermined. The CDR3 extends over 12 amino acids. Trimming removed 8 bases from V and 6 bases from J, with 12 bases in between. Germline V CDR1 and CDR2: SGHTA, FQGNSA.

This clonotype was seen once. The chain is built from TRBV5-1 and TRBJ2-3; D is perhaps TRBD1 (5 bases). The CDR3 is made up of 15 amino acids. In germline, CDR1 is SGHRS, CDR2 YFSETQ. The germline V and J ends were trimmed by 5 bases and 1 base, with 14 bases remaining between them. CDR3 bases: TGCGCCAGCAGAACCCAGGGCGTGGGCACAGATACGCAGTATTTT. Amino acid sequence: CASRTQGVGTDTQYF.

This clonotype has more than one count but fewer than ten. The CDR3 sequence: CASSPTQGSNQPQHF. CDR3 nucleotide sequence: TGTGCCAGCTCACCAACACAGGGAAGCAATCAGCCCCAGCATTTT. The chain recombines TRBV18 with TRBJ1-5; D might be TRBD1 (6 bases). Germline V CDR1 and CDR2: KGHSH, LQKENI. The CDR3 covers 15 residues. The V gene lost 2 bases and the J gene lost 1 base, with 9 bases spanning the gap.

The chain uses TRBV5-1 and TRBJ1-1; D is undetermined. Germline assignment: CDR1 SGHRS and CDR2 YFSETQ. V lost 1 base to trimming and J lost 1 base, with 11 bases between them. The CDR3 covers 15 residues. CDR3 nucleotides: TGCGCCAGCAGCTTGTCCGCAGGCGGGAACACTGAAGCTTTCTTT. Encoded protein: CASSLSAGGNTEAFF.

This clonotype appeared a few times. V and J are TRBV5-1 and TRBJ2-3; possible D gene TRBD2, 5 bases. Trimming pared 0 bases from V and 0 bases from J, leaving 14 bases between. Germline V gene data show CDR1 as SGHRS and CDR2 as YFSETQ. The CDR3 spans 17 residues. As DNA, the CDR3 is TGCGCCAGCAGCTTGGAAGGACTCAGTTGGAGCACAGATACGCAGTATTTT. It yields the protein CASSLEGLSWSTDTQYF.

This clonotype has just a few counts. The chain uses TRBV6-2 or TRBV6-3 and TRBJ2-3; D could derive from TRBD1 or TRBD2 (5 bases each). Germline V CDR1 and CDR2: MNHEY, SVGEGT. V shed 2 bases and J shed 2 bases, with 8 bases lying between them. The CDR3 contains 14 residues. The CDR3 sequence: CASSYRGSTDTQYF. The CDR3 region has the DNA TGTGCCAGCAGTTACCGGGGCTCCACAGATACGCAGTATTTT.

The chain uses TRBV27 and TRBJ1-1, with 7 positions matching TRBD1. CDR1 and CDR2 from the germline V gene are MNHEY and SMNVEV (reference sequence). The CDR3 extends over 13 amino acids. Trimming cost V 8 bases and J 6 bases; bases outside gene matches: 9. The CDR3 nucleotides are TGTGCCAGCTTCCATCAGGGGGGCGCTGAAGCTTTCTTT. The encoded protein is CASFHQGGAEAFF.

The chain employs TRBV12-3 or TRBV12-4 and TRBJ2-5; TRBD2 agrees at 8 bases. The V and J ends lost 8 bases and 6 bases, in that order; junction bases with no gene match: 11. The CDR3 is made up of 14 amino acids. CDR3 residues: CASASSGGAKTQYF. CDR3 coding DNA: TGTGCCAGCGCCTCGTCCGGGGGGGCGAAGACCCAGTACTTC.

The chain joins TRBV15 to TRBJ1-3, with D possibly being TRBD1 (6 bases). The CDR3 covers 15 residues. CDR1 and CDR2 (germline): LNHNV, YYDKDF (reference sequence). V was clipped by 0 bases and J by 3 bases, with 9 bases between them. For the CDR3, the DNA is TGTGCCACCAGCAGAGATAGACAGGTTGGAAACACCATATATTTT. Translating gives CATSRDRQVGNTIYF.

The V and J genes are TRBV30 and TRBJ1-2, with D uncertain. There are 17 residues in the CDR3. Germline V gives CDR1 GTSNPN, CDR2 SVGIG (reference sequence). The germline V and J ends were trimmed by 0 bases and 0 bases, with 17 bases remaining between them. The CDR3 DNA follows: TGTGCCTGGAGTGTAATGGGCATGGCAGCAGCTAACTATGGCTACACCTTC. Amino acid sequence: CAWSVMGMAAANYGYTF.

The chain employs TRBV6-2 or TRBV6-3 and TRBJ1-1; a possible D gene is TRBD1 (5 bases). Looked up from germline, CDR1 is MNHEY and CDR2 is SVGEGT. The CDR3 length is 14 residues. The germline V and J ends were trimmed by 2 bases and 3 bases, with 10 bases remaining between them. The CDR3 reads CASSYAGHDTEAFF. The CDR3 nucleotides read TGTGCCAGCAGTTACGCGGGGCACGACACTGAAGCTTTCTTT.

The chain carries TRBV12-3 or TRBV12-4 and TRBJ1-1; TRBD1 matches at 8 bases. The trim removed 3 bases at V and 2 bases at J, leaving 2 bases unmatched. This CDR3 has 14 residues. The chain's CDR3 is CASSLGQDNTEAFF. In nucleotides, the CDR3 is TGTGCCAGCAGTTTGGGACAGGACAACACTGAAGCTTTCTTT.

The gene calls are TRBV3-1 and TRBJ2-2; no reliable D call. The V end lost 2 bases, the J end lost 6 bases, and 4 bases lay between the germline ends. Germline V gene lookup returns CDR1 LGHDT and CDR2 YNNKEL (reference sequence). The CDR3 is 12 residues long. In DNA form, the CDR3 reads TGTGCCAGCAGCCAAAGACCCGGGGAGCTGTTTTTT. Its protein is CASSQRPGELFF. Full variable domain (remainder filled in from reference TRBV3-1 and TRBJ2-2): DTAVSQTPKYLVTQMGNDKSIKCEQNLGHDTMYWYKQDSKKFLKIMFSYNNKELIINETVPNRFSPKSPDKAHLNLHINSLELGDSAVYFCASSQRPGELFFGEGSRLTVL.

The chain recombines TRBV20-1 with TRBJ2-3; D is unclear. CDR1 and CDR2 from the germline V gene are DFQATT and SNEGSKA (reference sequence). This CDR3 has 17 residues. Between the trimmed V and J ends, which lost 1 base and 0 bases, there was a span of 17 bases. DNA for the CDR3: TGCAGTGCTAGAGTAATCGATCGGCGGCGTAGCACAGATACGCAGTATTTT. Amino acids: CSARVIDRRRSTDTQYF.

In this sample, this clonotype turned up many times. The chain joins TRBV19 to TRBJ2-7; tentatively, D is TRBD2 (6 bases). CDR1 and CDR2 from the germline V gene are LNHDA and SQIVND (reference sequence). The CDR3 extends over 13 amino acids. With 6 bases removed from V and 4 bases from J, the gap between germline ends came to 13 bases. The CDR3 nucleotides are TGTGCCAGTAGCGGGGGTGGGCTATACGAGCAGTACTTC. Translating gives CASSGGGLYEQYF.

This sequence joins TRBV9 and TRBJ2-1; D may be TRBD1 (5 bases). The CDR3 runs to 15 residues. Trimming removed 5 bases at V and 0 bases at J, with 12 bases between. From germline, CDR1 is SGDLS and CDR2 YYNGEE. CDR3 in amino acids: CASSGQGYSYNEQFF. Here the CDR3 DNA reads TGTGCCAGCAGTGGACAAGGTTACTCCTACAATGAGCAGTTCTTC.

V is TRBV15 and J is TRBJ2-7; D ambiguous. Germline-derived CDR1 and CDR2 are LNHNV and YYDKDF (reference sequence). This CDR3 has 15 amino acids. Trimming pared 0 bases from V and 2 bases from J, leaving 11 bases between. CDR3 sequence: CATSRDAVNTYEQYF. CDR3 DNA sequence: TGTGCCACCAGCAGAGATGCGGTGAACACCTACGAGCAGTACTTC. The whole variable domain, remainder taken from reference TRBV15 and TRBJ2-7, is DAMVIQNPRYQVTQFGKPVTLSCSQTLNHNVMYWYQQKSSQAPKLLFHYYDKDFNNEADTPDNFQSRRPNTSFCFLDIRSPGLGDTAMYLCATSRDAVNTYEQYFGPGTRLTVT.

As concerns this clonotype: Sequence at one end of the junction differs from germline and may be a read error. The chain couples TRBV11-2 to TRBJ2-3, with D possibly TRBD1 on 6 matching bases. This CDR3 spans 15 amino acids. CDR1 is SGHAT and CDR2 is FQNNGV in the germline V gene. The CDR3 DNA follows: TGTGCCAGCAGCCCAACGGGACACCCTGCAGATACGCCGTATTTT. Protein sequence: CASSPTGHPADTPYF.

The CDR3 spells CSARGVAVSTDTQYF. CDR3 nucleotide sequence: TGCAGTGCTAGAGGAGTTGCAGTTAGCACAGATACGCAGTATTTT. This chain connects TRBV20-1 to TRBJ2-3; no reliable D call. The CDR3 extends over 15 amino acids. Trimming cost V 1 base and J 0 bases, with 11 bases left between them. Germline CDR1 DFQATT, CDR2 SNEGSKA (reference sequence).

This clonotype came up many times. The chain couples TRBV12-3 or TRBV12-4 to TRBJ2-2; perhaps TRBD1 as D (6 bases). This CDR3 has 14 residues. Trimming took 5 bases from V and 4 from J, leaving 11 bases between them. CDR3 amino acids: CASSPGVSTGELFF. As DNA, the CDR3 is TGTGCCAGCAGTCCAGGGGTGAGCACCGGGGAGCTGTTTTTT.

The rearrangement joins TRBV2 to TRBJ2-7; D unresolved. V shed 5 bases and J shed 5 bases, with 10 bases lying between them. CDR3 length: 12 residues. Germline V gene sequence: CDR1 SNHLY, CDR2 FYNNEI. CDR3 sequence (DNA): TGTGCCAGCAGTCGCATGGACGACGAGCAGTACTTC. This sequence encodes CASSRMDDEQYF.

The chain carries TRBV7-2 and TRBJ2-3; unclear D gene. This CDR3 region has 15 residues. V lost 5 bases and J 2 bases, leaving 14 bases between the germline ends. From germline, CDR1 is SGHTA and CDR2 FQGNSA. In nucleotides, the CDR3 is TGTGCCAGCAGCCCCAACCCGTACGCCACAGATACGCAGTATTTT. Translation: CASSPNPYATDTQYF.

The chain combines TRBV10-3 with TRBJ1-3, with a weak D call TRBD1 (5 bases). Germline assignment: CDR1 ENHRY and CDR2 SYGVKD. V shed 4 bases and J shed 0 bases, with 13 bases lying between them. The CDR3 runs 16 residues. The CDR3 nucleotides read TGTGCCATCAGTGGGACAAGCCCCGTCTCTGGAAACACCATATATTTT. It yields the protein CAISGTSPVSGNTIYF.

This clonotype was detected ten times or more. The V and J genes are TRBV4-3 and TRBJ2-1; 7 bases line up with TRBD2. The ends lost 2 bases at V and 4 bases at J; junction bases unmatched: 5. The CDR3 extends over 15 amino acids. Germline values: CDR1 LGHNA, CDR2 YSLEER. For the CDR3, the DNA is TGCGCCAGCAGCCAACAAGGGACTAAGTACAATGAGCAGTTCTTC. It encodes CASSQQGTKYNEQFF.

In the case of this clonotype: One junction end does not reproduce the germline sequence, and a read error may be involved. CDR3 loop: CASSPAGTSRGVVF. CDR3 nucleotide sequence: TGTGCCAGCAGCCCCGCCGGGACGTCCAGAGGCGTAGTTTTT. This rearrangement joins TRBV6-5 to TRBJ1-4; possibly TRBD1 for D (5 bases). CDR1 is MNHEY, CDR2 SVGAGI, per germline. This CDR3 is built from 14 residues.

Only a few counts were recorded for this clonotype. The V and J genes are TRBV20-1 and TRBJ1-5; the D gene is possibly TRBD1 (6 bases). V lost 3 bases and J lost 0, with 15 bases in between. The length of the CDR3 is 16 residues. The germline CDR1 and CDR2 sequences are DFQATT and SNEGSKA (reference sequence). The CDR3 region is CSAREGGSFSNQPQHF. The CDR3 nucleotides read TGCAGTGCTAGGGAGGGGGGGTCCTTTAGCAATCAGCCCCAGCATTTT.

V gene TRBV6-5 combines with J gene TRBJ1-4; tentative D call: TRBD1 (6 bases). The CDR3 is 13 amino acids. Germline V CDR1 and CDR2: MNHEY, SVGAGI. V shed 8 bases and J shed 7 bases, with 14 bases lying between them. The DNA for the CDR3 is TGTGCCAGCTCAAGGGGCAGGGGTGAAAAACTGTTTTTT. Its translation: CASSRGRGEKLFF.